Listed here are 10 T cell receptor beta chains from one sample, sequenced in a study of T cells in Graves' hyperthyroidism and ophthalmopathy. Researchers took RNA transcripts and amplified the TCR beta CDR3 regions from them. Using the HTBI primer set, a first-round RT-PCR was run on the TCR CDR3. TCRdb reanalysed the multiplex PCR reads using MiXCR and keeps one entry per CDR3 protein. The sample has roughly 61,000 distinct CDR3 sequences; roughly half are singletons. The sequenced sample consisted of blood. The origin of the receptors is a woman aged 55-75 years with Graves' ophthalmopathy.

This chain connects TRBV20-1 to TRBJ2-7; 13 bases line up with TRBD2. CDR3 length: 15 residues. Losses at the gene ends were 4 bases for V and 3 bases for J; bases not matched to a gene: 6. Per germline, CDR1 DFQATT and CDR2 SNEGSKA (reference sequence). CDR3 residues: CSATWTSGSGYEQYF. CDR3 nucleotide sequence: TGCAGTGCTACCTGGACTAGCGGGAGCGGCTACGAGCAGTACTTC.

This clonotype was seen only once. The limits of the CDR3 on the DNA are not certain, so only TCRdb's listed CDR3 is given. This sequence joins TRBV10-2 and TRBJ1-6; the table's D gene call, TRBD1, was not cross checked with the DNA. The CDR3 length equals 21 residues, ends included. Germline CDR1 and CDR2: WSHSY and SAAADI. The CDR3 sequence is CASSARDTIYFGEGSCSPLHF.

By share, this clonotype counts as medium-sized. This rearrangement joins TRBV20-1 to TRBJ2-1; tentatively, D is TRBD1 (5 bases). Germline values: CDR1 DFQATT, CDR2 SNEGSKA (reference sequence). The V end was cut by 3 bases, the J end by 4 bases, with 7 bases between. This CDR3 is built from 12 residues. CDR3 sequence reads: CSARTEYNEQFF. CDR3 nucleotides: TGCAGTGCTAGGACAGAATACAATGAGCAGTTCTTC.

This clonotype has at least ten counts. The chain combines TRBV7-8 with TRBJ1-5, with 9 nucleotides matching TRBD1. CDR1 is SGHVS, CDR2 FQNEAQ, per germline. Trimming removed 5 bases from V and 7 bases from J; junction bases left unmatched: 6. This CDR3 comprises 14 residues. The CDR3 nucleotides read TGTGCCAGCAGCGCCGGGACAGGGTACCAGCCCCAGCATTTT. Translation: CASSAGTGYQPQHF.

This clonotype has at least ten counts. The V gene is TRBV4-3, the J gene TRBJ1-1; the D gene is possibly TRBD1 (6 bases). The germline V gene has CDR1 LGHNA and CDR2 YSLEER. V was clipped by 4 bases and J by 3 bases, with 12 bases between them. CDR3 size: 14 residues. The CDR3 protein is CASSRAGADTEAFF. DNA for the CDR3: TGCGCCAGCAGCCGGGCAGGGGCCGACACTGAAGCTTTCTTT.

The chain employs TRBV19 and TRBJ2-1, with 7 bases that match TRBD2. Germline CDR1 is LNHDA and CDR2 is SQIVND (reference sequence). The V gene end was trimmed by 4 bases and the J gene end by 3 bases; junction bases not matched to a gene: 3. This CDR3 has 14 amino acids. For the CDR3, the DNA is TGTGCCAGTAGTAGCGGGGGTGGCTACAATGAGCAGTTCTTC. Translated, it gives CASSSGGGYNEQFF.

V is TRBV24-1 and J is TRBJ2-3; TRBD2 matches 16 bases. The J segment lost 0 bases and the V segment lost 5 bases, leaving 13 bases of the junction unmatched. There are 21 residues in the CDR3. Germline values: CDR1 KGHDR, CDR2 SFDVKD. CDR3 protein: CATSALPGTSGREQSTDTQYF. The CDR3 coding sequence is TGTGCCACCAGTGCCCTCCCCGGGACTAGCGGGAGGGAGCAGAGCACAGATACGCAGTATTTT.

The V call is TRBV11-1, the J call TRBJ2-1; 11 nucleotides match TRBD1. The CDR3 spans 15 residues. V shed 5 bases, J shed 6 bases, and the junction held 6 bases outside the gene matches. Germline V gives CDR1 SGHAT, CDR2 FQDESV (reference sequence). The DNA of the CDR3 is TGTGCCAGCAGCAGCCCGGGGACAGGGGGCAATGAGCAGTTCTTC. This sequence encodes CASSSPGTGGNEQFF.

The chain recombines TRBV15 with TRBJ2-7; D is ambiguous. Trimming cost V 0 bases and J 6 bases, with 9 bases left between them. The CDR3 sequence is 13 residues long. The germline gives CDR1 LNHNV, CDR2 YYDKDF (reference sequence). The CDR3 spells CATSRDGPVEQYF. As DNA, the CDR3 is TGTGCCACCAGCAGAGATGGGCCCGTCGAGCAGTACTTC.

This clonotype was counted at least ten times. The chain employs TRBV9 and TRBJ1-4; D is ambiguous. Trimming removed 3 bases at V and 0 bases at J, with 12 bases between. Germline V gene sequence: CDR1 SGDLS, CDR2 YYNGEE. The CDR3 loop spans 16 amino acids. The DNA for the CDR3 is TGTGCCAGCAGCGCAGAATCGAGGGCAACTAATGAAAAACTGTTTTTT. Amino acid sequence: CASSAESRATNEKLFF.